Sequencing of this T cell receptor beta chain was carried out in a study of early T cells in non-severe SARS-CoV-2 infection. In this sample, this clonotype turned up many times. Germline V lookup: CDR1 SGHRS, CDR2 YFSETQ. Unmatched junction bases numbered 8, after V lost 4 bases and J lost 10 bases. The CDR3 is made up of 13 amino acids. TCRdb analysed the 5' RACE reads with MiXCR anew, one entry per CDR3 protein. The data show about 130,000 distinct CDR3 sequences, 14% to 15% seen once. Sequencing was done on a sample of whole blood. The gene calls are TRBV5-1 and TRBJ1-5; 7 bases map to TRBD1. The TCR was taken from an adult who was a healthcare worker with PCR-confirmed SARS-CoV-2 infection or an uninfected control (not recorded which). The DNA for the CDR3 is TGCGCCAGCAGCGCACAGGGGTCGGGACCCCAGCATTTT. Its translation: CASSAQGSGPQHF.